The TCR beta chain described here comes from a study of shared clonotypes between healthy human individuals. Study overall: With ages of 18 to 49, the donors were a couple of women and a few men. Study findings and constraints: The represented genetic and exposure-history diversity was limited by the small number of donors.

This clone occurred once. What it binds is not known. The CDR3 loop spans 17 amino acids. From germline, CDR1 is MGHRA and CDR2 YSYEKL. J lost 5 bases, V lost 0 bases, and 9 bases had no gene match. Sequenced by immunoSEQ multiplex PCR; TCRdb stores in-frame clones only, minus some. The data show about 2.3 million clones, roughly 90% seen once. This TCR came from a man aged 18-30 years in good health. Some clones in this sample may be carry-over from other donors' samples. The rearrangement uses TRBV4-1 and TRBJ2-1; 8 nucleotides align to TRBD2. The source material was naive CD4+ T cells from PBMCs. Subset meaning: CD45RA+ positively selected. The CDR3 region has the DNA TGCGCCAGCAGCCAAGAGGGAGCGGGAGCTTGGGACAATGAGCAGTTCTTC. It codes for CASSQEGAGAWDNEQFF.